This T cell receptor beta chain appears in the sequencing data of a study of cytomegalovirus exposure and HLA in healthy donors. Study in general: According to later analysis, the same platform produced the approximately 130 validation and several hundred first-cohort repertoires.

Deletions cut 6 bases from V and 4 bases from J, with 15 bases between. This CDR3 contains 14 residues. Germline V gene sequence: CDR1 SGHTA, CDR2 FQGNSA. Study observations and caveats: Rarity marked most TCR sequences, yet some public TCRs occurred in many donors. Reports showed the classifier diagnosing cytomegalovirus status with high specificity and sensitivity. The tendency of first-cohort TCR clusters to co-occur in the roughly 120 validation repertoires was identified by a subsequent analysis.

Profiled with immunoSEQ multiplex PCR; TCRdb holds only in-frame clones, not every one. The sample carries about 360,000 clones, roughly 85% recorded once. Note on this clone: The antigen is unknown.

The chain joins TRBV7-2 to TRBJ1-1, with a possible D match to TRBD1 (5 bases). The clonotype originates from a woman aged 18-30 years in good health and CMV-seronegative. The sequenced sample was PBMCs. The chain's CDR3 is CASRPNTGATEAFF. Written as DNA, the CDR3 is TGTGCCAGCAGGCCCAATACAGGTGCCACTGAAGCTTTCTTT.